This entry lists 4 T cell receptor beta chains sequenced from one sample in a study of shared clonotypes between healthy human individuals. Naive CD8 cells lacked CD45RO, underwent positive selection for CCR7 and left out terminally differentiated effector memory CD45RA+ cells. Libraries were prepared by immunoSEQ multiplex PCR; TCRdb keeps only in-frame clonotypes and omits some of them. This table has roughly 2.1 million clones, approximately 94% appearing once. Sequencing was carried out using naive CD8+ T cells from PBMCs. Receptor source: a man in his late teens or twenties in good health. Some clones in this sample may be carry-over from other donors' samples.

Notes on this clone: Other nucleotide sequences in the sample specify the same CDR3. This rearrangement joins TRBV9 to TRBJ2-1; 13 bases are shared with TRBD2. Germline trimming cut 2 bases from V and 7 bases from J; bases unmatched to any gene: 3. The CDR3 contains 15 residues. From germline, CDR1 is SGDLS and CDR2 YYNGEE. CDR3 residues: CASSVGTSGTNEQFF. CDR3 coding DNA: TGTGCCAGCAGCGTTGGGACTAGCGGGACTAATGAGCAGTTCTTC.

The chain recombines TRBV5-1 with TRBJ2-1; 9 bases are shared with TRBD1. The ends lost 3 bases at V and 1 base at J; junction bases unmatched: 5. The germline V gene has CDR1 SGHRS and CDR2 YFSETQ. The CDR3 has 16 residues. CDR3 nucleotide sequence: TGCGCCAGCAGCTGGGACAGGGATGGGTCCTACAATGAGCAGTTCTTC. Translating gives CASSWDRDGSYNEQFF.

The V gene is TRBV27, the J gene TRBJ2-1; TRBD2 agrees at 16 bases. The CDR3 is made up of 16 amino acids. Germline V gene lookup returns CDR1 MNHEY and CDR2 SMNVEV (reference sequence). V gave up 5 bases and J gave up 7 bases; unmatched junction bases: 5. The CDR3 region has the DNA TGTGCCAGCAGTCCGCCGGGACTAGCGGGAGGGAATGAGCAGTTCTTC. Translating it yields CASSPPGLAGGNEQFF.

The V gene is TRBV10-3, the J gene TRBJ2-1; tentative D call: TRBD1 (6 bases). The germline CDR1 and CDR2 sequences are ENHRY and SYGVKD. V was shortened by 3 bases and J by 6 bases, with 15 bases between the two germline ends. There are 15 residues in the CDR3. The CDR3, as DNA: TGTGCCATCAGTGACCAGGGGATGGTCCCCAATGAGCAGTTCTTC. Protein: CAISDQGMVPNEQFF.